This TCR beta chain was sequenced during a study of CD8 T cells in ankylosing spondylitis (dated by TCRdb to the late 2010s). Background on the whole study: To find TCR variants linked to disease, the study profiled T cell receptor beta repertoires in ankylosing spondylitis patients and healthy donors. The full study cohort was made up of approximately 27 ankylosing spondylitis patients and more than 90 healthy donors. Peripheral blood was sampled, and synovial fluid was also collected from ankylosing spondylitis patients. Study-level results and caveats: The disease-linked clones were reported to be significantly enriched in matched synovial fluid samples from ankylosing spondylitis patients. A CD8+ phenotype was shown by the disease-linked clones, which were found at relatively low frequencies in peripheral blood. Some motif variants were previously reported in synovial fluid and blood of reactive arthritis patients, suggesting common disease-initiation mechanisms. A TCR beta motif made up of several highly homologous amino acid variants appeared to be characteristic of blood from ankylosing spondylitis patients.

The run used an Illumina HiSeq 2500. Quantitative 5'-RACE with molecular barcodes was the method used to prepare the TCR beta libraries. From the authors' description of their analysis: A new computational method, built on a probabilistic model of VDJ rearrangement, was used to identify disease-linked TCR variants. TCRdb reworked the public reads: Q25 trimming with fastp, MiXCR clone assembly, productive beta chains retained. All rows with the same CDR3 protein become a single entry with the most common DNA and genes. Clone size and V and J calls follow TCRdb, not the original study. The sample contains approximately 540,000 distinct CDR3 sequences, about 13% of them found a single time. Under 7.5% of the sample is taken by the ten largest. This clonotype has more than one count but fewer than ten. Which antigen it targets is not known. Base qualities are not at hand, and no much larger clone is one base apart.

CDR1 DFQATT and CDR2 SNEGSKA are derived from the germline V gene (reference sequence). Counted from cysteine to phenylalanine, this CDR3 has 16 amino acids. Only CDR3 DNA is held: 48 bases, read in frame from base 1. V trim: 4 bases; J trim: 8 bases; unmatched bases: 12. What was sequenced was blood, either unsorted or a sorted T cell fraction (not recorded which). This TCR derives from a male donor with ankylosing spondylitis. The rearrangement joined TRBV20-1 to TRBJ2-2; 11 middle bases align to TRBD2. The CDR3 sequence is CSAIFGTSGRWGELFF. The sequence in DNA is TGCAGTGCTATTTTTGGGACTAGCGGACGTTGGGGGGAGCTGTTTTTT.